These T cell receptor beta chains were read from a single sample in a study of blood T cell repertoires in COVID-19. Assay used: immunoSEQ multiplex PCR; TCRdb lists only in-frame clones, some missing. The sample has 200,000 to 250,000 clones; around 82% are singletons. The sequencing sample was made of peripheral blood. These receptors were obtained from a woman in her twenties or thirties who had recovered from COVID-19. The CDR3 runs from the conserved cysteine through the conserved F or W. The order of the fields is V gene, clone size, J gene, D gene, CDR3 protein, CDR3 DNA. D genes are given only for firm matches. A row's size may be missing; if present it is once, few, many or a size class.

TRBV7-3,-,TRBJ2-2,-,CASSLASNTGELFF,TGTGCCAGCAGCTTGGCATCTAACACCGGGGAGCTGTTTTTT
TRBV6-5,few,TRBJ1-2,-,CASTLNRDEGYTF,TGTGCCAGCACCCTCAACAGGGATGAGGGCTACACCTTC
TRBV29-1,few,TRBJ2-3,TRBD2,CSVEKLTSGRKLPVDF,TGCAGCGTTGAAAAGTTAACTAGCGGGAGGAAGCTGCCCGTGGATTTT
TRBV7-9,-,TRBJ2-7,TRBD2,CASSSLAGYEQYF,TGTGCCAGCAGTTCCCTAGCGGGCTACGAGCAGTACTTC
TRBV18,-,TRBJ2-1,-,CASASGVSRGEQFF,TGTGCCAGCGCAAGCGGGGTCAGCAGGGGTGAGCAGTTCTTC
TRBV11-2,-,TRBJ2-7,-,CASSGQEVGEQYF,TGTGCCAGCAGCGGCCAAGAGGTGGGCGAGCAGTACTTC
TRBV15,-,TRBJ2-1,-,CATSRVAQHNEQFF,TGTGCCACCAGCAGAGTGGCACAGCACAATGAGCAGTTCTTC
TRBV18,-,TRBJ2-1,TRBD1,CASSGQGDNEQFF,TGTGCCAGCTCTGGACAGGGCGACAATGAGCAGTTCTTC
TRBV7-9,-,TRBJ2-3,-,CASSSPGITQYF,TGTGCCAGCAGTTCTCCAGGGATTACGCAGTATTTT
TRBV7-9,medium-sized,TRBJ2-7,TRBD2,CASSSLTSGSGEQYF,TGTGCCAGCAGCTCCCTTACTAGCGGGAGCGGCGAGCAGTACTTC
TRBV4-1,-,TRBJ2-5,-,CASSQVEGEETQYF,TGCGCCAGCAGCCAAGTTGAAGGGGAAGAGACCCAGTACTTC
TRBV5-1,-,TRBJ1-2,TRBD1,CASSTRGQGVYGYTF,TGCGCCAGCAGCACCCGCGGACAGGGGGTTTATGGCTACACCTTC
TRBV6-1,-,TRBJ1-4,TRBD1,CASSETTGGGEKLFF,TGTGCCAGCAGTGAAACCACAGGGGGTGGCGAAAAACTGTTTTTT
TRBV28,-,TRBJ2-7,TRBD1,CASSRTGSYEQYF,TGTGCCAGCAGTCGGACAGGCTCCTACGAGCAGTACTTC
TRBV28,few,TRBJ1-5,-,CATRGANQPQHF,TGTGCCACGCGCGGGGCGAATCAGCCCCAGCATTTT
TRBV11-1,-,TRBJ1-1,TRBD1,CASSLGQGETEAFF,TGTGCCAGCAGCTTGGGACAGGGTGAAACTGAAGCTTTCTTT
TRBV12-5,once,TRBJ2-1,TRBD2,CASGLDPSTSGVYNEQFF,TGTGCTAGTGGTTTGGACCCCTCGACTAGCGGGGTTTACAATGAGCAGTTCTTC
TRBV4-1,-,TRBJ2-3,-,CASSRILSRDSYSDTQYF,TGCGCCAGCAGCCGAATCCTCTCCCGGGACTCCTATTCAGATACGCAGTATTTT
TRBV27,-,TRBJ2-5,TRBD1,CASRKLGGETQYF,TGTGCCAGCAGAAAGCTAGGGGGCGAGACCCAGTACTTC
TRBV7-9,many,TRBJ1-4,-,CASSLGFGVTNEKLFF,TGTGCCAGCAGCTTAGGGTTCGGGGTTACTAATGAAAAACTGTTTTTT
TRBV12-3/TRBV12-4,-,TRBJ1-1,-,CASSLSGGEAFF,TGTGCCAGCAGTCTCTCCGGGGGTGAAGCTTTCTTT
TRBV25-1,few,TRBJ1-5,-,CASSSLGARQPQHF,TGTGCCAGCAGCAGTTTGGGGGCCCGGCAGCCCCAGCATTTT
TRBV27,-,TRBJ2-7,TRBD1,CASSPTRSDRANEQYF,TGTGCCAGCAGTCCCACCCGCTCGGACAGGGCGAACGAGCAGTACTTC
TRBV7-8,-,TRBJ2-7,-,CASSLMAPSSYEQYF,TGTGCCAGCAGCTTAATGGCTCCAAGCTCCTACGAGCAGTACTTC
TRBV18,once,TRBJ1-5,-,CASSPSTGVGNQPQHF,TGTGCCAGCTCACCATCCACAGGCGTCGGCAATCAGCCCCAGCATTTT
TRBV2,-,TRBJ2-1,-,CASGTYDNEQFF,TGTGCCAGCGGGACATATGACAATGAGCAGTTCTTC
TRBV5-6,-,TRBJ1-2,TRBD1,CASSPGTENYGYTF,TGTGCCAGCAGCCCCGGGACAGAGAACTATGGCTACACCTTC
TRBV5-4,-,TRBJ2-1,-,CASSFGGVHNEQFF,TGTGCCAGCAGCTTCGGAGGGGTCCACAATGAGCAGTTCTTC
TRBV30,-,TRBJ1-5,TRBD1,CALEGAGNQPQHF,TGTGCCCTTGAGGGGGCTGGCAATCAGCCCCAGCATTTT
TRBV12-3/TRBV12-4,-,TRBJ1-5,-,CASQLANQPQHF,TGTGCCAGCCAGCTAGCCAATCAGCCCCAGCATTTT
TRBV2,-,TRBJ2-1,-,CASSEAQEGEQFF,TGTGCCAGCAGTGAAGCGCAGGAGGGTGAGCAGTTCTTC
TRBV19,-,TRBJ1-2,TRBD1,CASSNTPGQGDGYTF,TGTGCCAGTAGCAATACTCCGGGACAGGGTGATGGCTACACCTTC
TRBV12-3/TRBV12-4,-,TRBJ1-4,TRBD1,CARQGDPNEKLFF,TGTGCGAGACAGGGGGATCCTAATGAAAAACTGTTTTTT
TRBV19,-,TRBJ2-1,TRBD2,CASSTTSGSDEQFF,TGTGCCAGTAGTACCACTAGCGGGAGCGATGAGCAGTTCTTC
TRBV19,-,TRBJ2-2,-,CASTRDWEGTGELFF,TGTGCCAGTACTAGGGACTGGGAAGGAACCGGGGAGCTGTTTTTT
TRBV2,once,TRBJ2-4,TRBD1,CASRRTGGLAKNIQYF,TGTGCCAGCAGGAGGACAGGTGGGCTAGCCAAAAACATTCAGTACTTC
TRBV2,few,TRBJ1-5,TRBD1,CASRVGQVLNQPQHF,TGTGCCAGCAGGGTGGGACAGGTTTTGAATCAGCCCCAGCATTTT
TRBV5-1,-,TRBJ1-6,TRBD1,CASSPRDRGSYNSPLHF,TGCGCCAGCAGCCCCCGGGACAGGGGGTCCTATAATTCACCCCTCCACTTT
TRBV27,-,TRBJ2-7,-,CASHPPGRAFEQYF,TGTGCCAGTCACCCGCCGGGCAGGGCTTTCGAGCAGTACTTC
TRBV6-2/TRBV6-3,-,TRBJ2-4,-,CASSYSTDSQNIQYF,TGTGCCAGCAGTTACTCTACGGACAGTCAAAACATTCAGTACTTC
TRBV6-5,-,TRBJ1-6,-,CASSYETGGVDSPLHF,TGTGCCAGCAGTTACGAGACAGGAGGTGTAGATTCACCCCTCCACTTT
TRBV7-9,few,TRBJ2-7,-,CASSLPWETQYF,TGTGCCAGCAGCCTCCCCTGGGAGACACAGTACTTC
TRBV11-2,-,TRBJ2-7,-,CASSPGQSYEQYF,TGTGCCAGCAGCCCCGGACAGAGCTACGAGCAGTACTTC
TRBV11-3,-,TRBJ2-7,TRBD2,CASTTALAGAGTHEQYF,TGTGCCAGCACCACCGCACTAGCGGGAGCCGGGACCCACGAGCAGTACTTC
TRBV5-1,-,TRBJ2-2,TRBD2,CASSLTSGNTGELFF,TGCGCCAGCAGCTTGACTAGCGGGAACACCGGGGAGCTGTTTTTT
TRBV28,once,TRBJ1-1,-,CASSLLRRRYTEAFF,TGTGCCAGCAGTTTATTAAGGAGGCGGTACACTGAAGCTTTCTTT
TRBV3-1/TRBV3-2,few,TRBJ1-4,-,CASSQAHRDEKLFF,TGTGCCAGCAGCCAAGCGCACAGGGATGAAAAACTGTTTTTT
TRBV5-5,-,TRBJ2-2,-,CASSLERFTGELFF,TGTGCCAGCAGCTTGGAGAGGTTCACCGGGGAGCTGTTTTTT
TRBV5-1,-,TRBJ2-1,TRBD2,CASSSVAGVNEQFF,TGCGCCAGCAGCTCAGTAGCGGGAGTTAATGAGCAGTTCTTC
TRBV9,-,TRBJ1-4,TRBD1,CASSVAGGQGYEKLFF,TGTGCCAGCAGCGTAGCGGGGGGACAGGGCTACGAAAAACTGTTTTTT
TRBV6-4,-,TRBJ2-1,TRBD1,CASSDSQGQGNEQFF,TGTGCCAGCAGTGACTCGCAAGGACAGGGGAATGAGCAGTTCTTC
TRBV28,-,TRBJ2-3,-,CASTSVSTDTQYF,TGTGCCAGCACCTCTGTTAGCACAGATACGCAGTATTTT
TRBV19,-,TRBJ2-6,TRBD2,CASSRTSGAYSGANVLTF,TGTGCCAGTAGTAGGACTAGCGGAGCATACTCTGGGGCCAACGTCCTGACTTTC
TRBV5-1,once,TRBJ1-2,-,CASSIDPKTGIYTF,TGCGCCAGCAGCATAGACCCCAAAACAGGGATCTACACCTTC
TRBV15,few,TRBJ2-5,TRBD1,CATSGRDRGEETQYF,TGTGCCACCAGCGGTCGGGACAGGGGGGAAGAGACCCAGTACTTC